The sequence of this T cell receptor beta chain was determined in a study of vaccination and CD4 T cells after COVID-19. Sequencing of cultured CD4+ T cell DNA used the Oncomine TCR Beta short-read assay. Using the QIAamp micro DNA kit, genomic DNA was extracted from the CD4+ T cells that had been cultured. TCRdb redid the calling of the PCR reads with MiXCR, one entry per CDR3 protein. The data contain about 14,000 distinct CDR3 sequences, about 64% of them singletons. Treatment indicated: approximately nine-day PBMC culture with coronavirus spike peptide pools or control peptides (ViraFEST assay). ViraFEST stimulated the growth of antigen-specific T cells using peptide pools and subsequently profiled their TCRs by sequencing. There are 13 residues in the CDR3. Trimming took off 4 bases at V and 5 bases at J, with 12 bases between the two ends. In germline, CDR1 is GTSNPN, CDR2 SVGIG (reference sequence).

This clonotype was observed a few times. Its antigen remains unknown. This receptor was taken from a human donor who had recovered from COVID-19. Sequenced: CD4+ T cells from blood, cultured in vitro. The chain recombines TRBV30 with TRBJ1-5; D gene uncertain. The CDR3 sequence: CAWTRGQDQPQHF. Written as DNA, the CDR3 is TGTGCCTGGACACGAGGTCAGGATCAGCCCCAGCATTTT.